One sample yielded the 14 T cell receptor beta chains listed below, sequenced in a study of CD8 T cells in ankylosing spondylitis. Study results and caveats: Within ankylosing spondylitis blood, a TCR beta motif made up of eight or nine highly homologous variants appeared to be characteristic.

These receptors have no known antigen. TCRdb re-called the 5' RACE reads through MiXCR, storing one row per CDR3 protein. The sample shows around 490,000 distinct CDR3 sequences, roughly 5.2% of them seen only once. Sequenced sample: blood, either unsorted or a sorted T cell fraction (not recorded which). The source is a male donor with ankylosing spondylitis.

In regard to this clonotype: This sequence may be a read error, since a much larger clone differs from it by one base. The chain combines TRBV4-2 with TRBJ1-5, with D maybe TRBD1 (5 bases). Trimming shortened V by 1 base and J by 3 bases, and 16 bases separated the two germline ends. This CDR3 comprises 17 residues. CDR1 LGHNA and CDR2 YNFKEQ come from the germline V gene. The CDR3 reads CASSQALEGSNNQPQHF. CDR3 coding DNA: TGTGCCAGCAGCCAAGCCCTTGAGGGGTCTAACAATCAGCCCCAGCATTTT.

Many counts were recorded for this clonotype. V is TRBV6-6 and J is TRBJ2-7; TRBD1 aligns across 8 bases. The length of the CDR3 is 13 residues. Germline CDR1 reads MNHNY; CDR2 reads SVGAGI (reference sequence). The J segment lost 6 bases and the V segment lost 6 bases, leaving 7 bases of the junction unmatched. The CDR3 DNA reads TGTGCCAGCAGCCTGACAGGGGCCGGCGAGCAGTACTTC. Its translation is CASSLTGAGEQYF.

This clonotype was recorded at least ten times. The rearrangement links TRBV10-3 to TRBJ2-7; 8 nucleotides match TRBD1. The V segment lost 5 bases and the J segment 3 bases; nucleotides outside the gene matches: 3. The CDR3 loop spans 13 amino acids. The germline CDR1 and CDR2 sequences are ENHRY and SYGVKD. CDR3 in DNA: TGTGCCATCAGTACGGGACAGGACTACGAGCAGTACTTC. It codes for CAISTGQDYEQYF.

This clonotype has a count of ten or more. V and J are TRBV28 and TRBJ2-2, with no clear D. This CDR3 contains 14 residues. V was pared by 6 bases and J by 3 bases, with 11 bases between. The germline CDR1 and CDR2 sequences are MDHEN and SYDVKM. The CDR3 region has the DNA TGTGCCAGCAGCCGGCAAGGAGACACCGGGGAGCTGTTTTTT. It encodes CASSRQGDTGELFF.

This clonotype came up many times. This chain links TRBV5-1 with TRBJ2-3, with a possible D match to TRBD1 (6 bases). Germline assignment: CDR1 SGHRS and CDR2 YFSETQ. Trimming shortened V by 2 bases and J by 1 base, and 11 bases separated the two germline ends. The CDR3 totals 15 residues. CDR3 protein: CASSLGQYGTDTQYF. The CDR3 DNA follows: TGCGCCAGCAGCTTAGGACAGTATGGCACAGATACGCAGTATTTT.

In this sample, this clonotype turned up many times. The J gene is TRBJ2-3, the V gene TRBV4-2, with D possibly matching TRBD2 (5 bases). CDR1 and CDR2 (germline): LGHNA, YNFKEQ. V dropped 2 bases and J dropped 7 bases, with 13 bases sitting between them. This CDR3 has 14 residues. DNA for the CDR3: TGTGCCAGCAGCCAAACTAGAGAATGGAATACGCAGTATTTT. It encodes CASSQTREWNTQYF.

This clonotype appeared many times. This chain uses TRBV7-6 with TRBJ2-5; D is unresolved. Germline loops: CDR1 SGHVS, CDR2 FNYEAQ. V was trimmed by 2 bases and J by 1 base, leaving 11 bases between them. The CDR3 contains 15 residues. This CDR3 reads CASSLHPDLQETQYF. In DNA, the CDR3 is TGTGCCAGCAGCTTACATCCAGATCTCCAAGAGACCCAGTACTTC. The whole variable domain, filled in from reference TRBV7-6 and TRBJ2-5, reads GAGVSQSPRYKVTKRGQDVALRCDPISGHVSLYWYRQALGQGPEFLTYFNYEAQQDKSGLPNDRFSAERPEGSISTLTIQRTEQRDSAMYRCASSLHPDLQETQYFGPGTRLLVL.

In its sample, this clonotype was seen many times. The chain has TRBV20-1 and TRBJ2-1; 8 nucleotides agree with TRBD2. Per the germline V gene, CDR1 is DFQATT and CDR2 is SNEGSKA (reference sequence). V lost 6 bases and J lost 5; bases outside the gene matches: 6. The CDR3 contains 13 residues. CDR3 nucleotide sequence: TGCAGTGCCAAGCGGGAGTCCAACAATGAGCAGTTCTTC. Protein product: CSAKRESNNEQFF.

This clonotype was detected many times. The chain links TRBV5-1 to TRBJ1-4; possible D gene TRBD1, 6 bases. Trimming removed 0 bases from V and 13 bases from J, with 13 bases in between. There are 13 residues in the CDR3. Germline-derived CDR1 and CDR2 are SGHRS and YFSETQ. The CDR3 loop reads CASSLETQGALFF. The CDR3 nucleotides are TGCGCCAGCAGCTTGGAGACACAGGGAGCACTGTTTTTT.

V and J are TRBV6-5 and TRBJ2-7; 12 bases fit TRBD2. V gave up 2 bases and J gave up 6 bases; unmatched junction bases: 11. CDR3 length equals 17 residues. Germline V gene sequence: CDR1 MNHEY, CDR2 SVGAGI. CDR3 loop: CASSYTILAGGPSEQYF. CDR3 coding DNA: TGTGCCAGCAGTTACACCATCCTAGCGGGAGGGCCGAGCGAGCAGTACTTC.

This clonotype was seen at least ten times. The chain has TRBV7-2 and TRBJ2-1; TRBD2 matches at 7 bases. J was trimmed by 3 bases and V by 2 bases; bases with no gene match: 1. Germline lookup yields CDR1 SGHTA and CDR2 FQGNSA. CDR3 length: 14 amino acids. The chain's CDR3 is CASSLSGDYNEQFF. The CDR3 region has the DNA TGTGCCAGCAGCTTAAGCGGGGACTACAATGAGCAGTTCTTC.

In this sample, this clonotype turned up many times. The chain employs TRBV4-2 and TRBJ2-7, with 9 bases identical to TRBD1. The CDR3 spans 14 residues. CDR1 is LGHNA, CDR2 YNFKEQ, per germline. Losses at the gene ends were 0 bases for V and 13 bases for J; bases not matched to a gene: 10. The CDR3 spells CASSQDGLRDRVYF. The CDR3 DNA sequence: TGTGCCAGCAGCCAAGATGGGCTGAGGGACAGGGTCTACTTC.

This clonotype was counted ten times or more. The chain couples TRBV4-1 to TRBJ2-3; no firm D call. This CDR3 is built from 14 residues. Trimming removed 1 base at V and 3 bases at J, with 8 bases between. Germline V gives CDR1 MGHRA, CDR2 YSYEKL. The CDR3 nucleotides read TGCGCCAGCAGCCAAGCTCGGTTTACAGATACGCAGTATTTT. Residues: CASSQARFTDTQYF.

The table lists this clonotype with many counts. The V call is TRBV7-9, the J call TRBJ1-1; D unclear. V was shortened by 1 base and J by 0 bases, with 12 bases between the two germline ends. The CDR3 covers 16 residues. Per germline, CDR1 SEHNR and CDR2 FQNEAQ (reference sequence). The CDR3 is CASSLVSGRMNTEAFF. In DNA, the CDR3 is TGTGCCAGCAGCTTAGTGAGTGGGCGGATGAACACTGAAGCTTTCTTT. The whole variable domain, remainder taken from reference TRBV7-9 and TRBJ1-1, is DTGVSQNPRHKITKRGQNVTFRCDPISEHNRLYWYRQTLGQGPEFLTYFQNEAQLEKSRLLSDRFSAERPKGSFSTLEIQRTEQGDSAMYLCASSLVSGRMNTEAFFGQGTRLTVV.